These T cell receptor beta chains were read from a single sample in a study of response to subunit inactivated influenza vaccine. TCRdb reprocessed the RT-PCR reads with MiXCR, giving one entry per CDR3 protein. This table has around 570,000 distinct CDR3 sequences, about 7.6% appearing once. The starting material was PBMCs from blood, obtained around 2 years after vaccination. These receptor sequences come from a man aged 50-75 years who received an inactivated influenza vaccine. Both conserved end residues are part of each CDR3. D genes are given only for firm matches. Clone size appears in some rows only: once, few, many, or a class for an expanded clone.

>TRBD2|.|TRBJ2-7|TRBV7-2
TGTGCCAGCAGAGTGGGCGGGAGTAGTTACGAGCAGTACTTC
CASRVGGSSYEQYF
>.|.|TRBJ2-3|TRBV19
TGTGCCAGTAGTATGTCGCAGCTTGCGGCAGATACGCAGTATTTT
CASSMSQLAADTQYF
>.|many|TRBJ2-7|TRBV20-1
TGCAGTGCCCGGGACATGAGCTCCTACGAGCAGTACTTC
CSARDMSSYEQYF
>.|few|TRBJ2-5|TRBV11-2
TGTGCCAGCACAGGGCGTACTCTAGGGGAGACCCAGTACTTC
CASTGRTLGETQYF
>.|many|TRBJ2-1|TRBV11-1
TGTGCCAGCAGTCAAGGCAGGCCTTCCTCCTTCTCCTACAATGAGCAGTTCTTC
CASSQGRPSSFSYNEQFF
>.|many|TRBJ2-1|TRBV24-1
TGTGCCACCAGTGGAAGGGGGAATGAGCAGTTCTTC
CATSGRGNEQFF
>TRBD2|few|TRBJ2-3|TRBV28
TGTGTCACCGGGGAGCGGGGGGGCACAGATACGCAGTATTTT
CVTGERGGTDTQYF
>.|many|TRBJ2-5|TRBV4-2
TGTGCCAGCAGCCAAGATAGGGGGAACCAAGAGACCCAGTACTTC
CASSQDRGNQETQYF
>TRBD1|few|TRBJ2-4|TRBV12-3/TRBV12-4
TGTGCCAGCAGTTTCGGGACAGACATAGCCAAAAACATTCAGTACTTC
CASSFGTDIAKNIQYF
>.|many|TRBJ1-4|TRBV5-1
TGCGCCAGCAGCCCCGAGCCGGGGGGTGAAAAACTGTTTTTT
CASSPEPGGEKLFF
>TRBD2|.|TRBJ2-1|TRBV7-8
TGTGCCAGCAGCTTAGGTTGGACTAGCGTGTGGAATGAGCAGTTCTTC
CASSLGWTSVWNEQFF
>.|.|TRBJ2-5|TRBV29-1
TGCAGCGTTGAGAGAAGGGGGGCAGACACCCAGTACTTC
CSVERRGADTQYF
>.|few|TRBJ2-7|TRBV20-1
TGCAGTGCTAGGTTTGGCCCCTACGAGCAGTACTTC
CSARFGPYEQYF
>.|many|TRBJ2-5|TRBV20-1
TGCAGTGCCCTATTCCCCACAGGGTTAGAGACCCAGTACTTC
CSALFPTGLETQYF
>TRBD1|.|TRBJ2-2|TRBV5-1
TGCGCCAGCAGCACCCGACAGGGGTCATTTGCCGGGGAGCTGTTTTTT
CASSTRQGSFAGELFF
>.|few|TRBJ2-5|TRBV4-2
TGTGCCAGCAGCGCTCGCCGGGGACCAGGAGGGACCCAGTACTTC
CASSARRGPGGTQYF
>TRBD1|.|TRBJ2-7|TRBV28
TGTGCCAGCAGTTTACCTGGGTCGGGACAGGGGTACGAGCAGTACTTC
CASSLPGSGQGYEQYF
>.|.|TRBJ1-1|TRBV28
TGTGCCAGCAGTTTAGGGGTGGGGGTCACTGAAGCTTTCTTT
CASSLGVGVTEAFF
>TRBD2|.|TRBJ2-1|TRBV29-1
TGCAGCTCGACTAGCGGGATTTACAATGAGCAGTTCTTC
CSSTSGIYNEQFF
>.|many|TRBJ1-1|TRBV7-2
TGTGCCAGCAGTCGGGACACGAACACTGAAGCTTTCTTT
CASSRDTNTEAFF
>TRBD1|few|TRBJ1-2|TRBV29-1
TGCAGCGTAACGACAGGGGGCGGCTATGGCTACACCTTC
CSVTTGGGYGYTF
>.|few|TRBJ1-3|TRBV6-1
TGTGCCAGCAGCGACAGCAGGGCGCGCGGGGACACCATATATTTT
CASSDSRARGDTIYF
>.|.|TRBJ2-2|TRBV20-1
TGCAGTGCTAGAGCCTCAGGGGGGCATGGCGGGGAGCTGTTTTTT
CSARASGGHGGELFF
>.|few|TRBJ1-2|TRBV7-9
TGTGCCAGCAGCCCCCTGCGGGAGAGCAATGGCTACACCTTC
CASSPLRESNGYTF
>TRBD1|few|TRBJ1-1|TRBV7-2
TGTGCCAGCAGCCGCTACAGGGGATACACTGAAGCTTTCTTT
CASSRYRGYTEAFF
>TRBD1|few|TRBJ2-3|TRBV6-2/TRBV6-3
TGTGCCAGCAACCGACAGGGATTTACGCAGTATTTT
CASNRQGFTQYF
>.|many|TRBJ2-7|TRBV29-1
TGCAGCGGGTTGACAGCCTCCTACGAGCAGTACTTC
CSGLTASYEQYF
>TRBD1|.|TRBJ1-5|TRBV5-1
TGCGCCAGCAGCTCCCATCGGGGACAGGGGTTCAGCAATCAGCCCCAGCATTTT
CASSSHRGQGFSNQPQHF
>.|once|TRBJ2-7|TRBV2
TGTGCCAGCTTCCAGGGAAAACCCTACGAGCAGTACTTC
CASFQGKPYEQYF
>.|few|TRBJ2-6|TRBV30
TGTGCCTGGAGAAATCAGGGGGGGTTATTATCTGGGGCCAACGTCCTGACTTTC
CAWRNQGGLLSGANVLTF
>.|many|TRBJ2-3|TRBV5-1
TGCGCCAGCAGCTCCGGGACGGACACAGATACGCAGTATTTT
CASSSGTDTDTQYF
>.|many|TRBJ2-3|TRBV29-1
TGCAGCGTTACAGGCCTGGGCACAGATACGCAGTATTTT
CSVTGLGTDTQYF
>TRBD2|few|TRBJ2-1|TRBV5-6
TGTGCCAGCAGCTCGATTACTAGCGGAACCTACAATGAGCAGTTCTTC
CASSSITSGTYNEQFF
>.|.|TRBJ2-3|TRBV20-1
TGCAGTGCTAGTATGGCGGTTCCCGGATATACGCAGTATTTT
CSASMAVPGYTQYF
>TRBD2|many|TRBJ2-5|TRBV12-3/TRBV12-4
TGTGCCAGCAGTCCCGGGACTAGCGGGAACCAAGAGACCCAGTACTTC
CASSPGTSGNQETQYF
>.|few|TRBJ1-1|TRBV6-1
TGTGCCAGCAGCACAGGGATCAGGACTGAAGCTTTCTTT
CASSTGIRTEAFF
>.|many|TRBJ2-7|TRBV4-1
TGCGCCAGCAGCCGCCTCGGGACCCTAAACTTCTACGAGCAGTACTTC
CASSRLGTLNFYEQYF
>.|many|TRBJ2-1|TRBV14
TGTGCCAGCAGCCATTTTGGCCATAGCGCTAATGAGCAGTTCTTC
CASSHFGHSANEQFF
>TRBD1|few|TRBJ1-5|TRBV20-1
TGCAGTGCTAGGGGCATCACAGGGGGGCTTCAGCCCCAGCATTTT
CSARGITGGLQPQHF
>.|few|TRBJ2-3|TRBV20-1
TGCAGTGCTAGGCCCTACAGATACACAGATACGCAGTATTTT
CSARPYRYTDTQYF
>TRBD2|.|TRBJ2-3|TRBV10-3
TGTGCCATCAGTGATAGCGGGAGTTTTGTAGATACGCAGTATTTT
CAISDSGSFVDTQYF
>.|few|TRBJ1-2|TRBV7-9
TGTGCCAGCAGCTTAGATGGGTTCGCCCTATTC
CASSLDGFALF
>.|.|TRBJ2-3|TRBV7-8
TGTGCCAGCTCCCGGCGCGGAGATACGCAGTATTTT
CASSRRGDTQYF
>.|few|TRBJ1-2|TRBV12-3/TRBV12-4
TGTGCCAGCAGTGATCAGTATACGGGCAGGGGCTATGGCTACACCTTC
CASSDQYTGRGYGYTF
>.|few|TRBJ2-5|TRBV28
TGTGCCAGCAGTTTAGTCGGCACCGACCTTTATGCCCAGTACTTC
CASSLVGTDLYAQYF
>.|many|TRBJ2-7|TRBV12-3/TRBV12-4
TGTGCCAGCAGTTTGGGGAGGGAGCAGTACTTC
CASSLGREQYF
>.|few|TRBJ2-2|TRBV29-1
TGCAGCGTTGAAGATTTTTGGGGCACCGGGGAGCTGTTTTTT
CSVEDFWGTGELFF
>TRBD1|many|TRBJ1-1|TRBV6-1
TGTGCCAGCAGTCCCGGGACAGGGGGTACCACTGAAGCTTTCTTT
CASSPGTGGTTEAFF
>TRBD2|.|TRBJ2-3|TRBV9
TGTGCCAGCAGCGGGACTAGCGGGAGGTTCACAGATACGCAGTATTTT
CASSGTSGRFTDTQYF
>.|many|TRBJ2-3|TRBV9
TGTGCCAGCAGCGTAGTAGCCGGTAGCACAGATACGCAGTATTTT
CASSVVAGSTDTQYF
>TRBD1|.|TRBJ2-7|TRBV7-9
TGTGCCAGCAGCCCAATACAGGGGTTAGTCTACGAGCAGTACTTC
CASSPIQGLVYEQYF
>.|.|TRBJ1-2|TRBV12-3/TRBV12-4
TGTGCCAGCAGTGCGGACCACTATGGCTACACCTTC
CASSADHYGYTF
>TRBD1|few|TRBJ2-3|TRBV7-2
TGTGCCAGCAGCCCACAGGGACAGAGCACAGATACGCAGTATTTT
CASSPQGQSTDTQYF
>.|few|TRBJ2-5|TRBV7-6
TGTGCCAGCAGCTGGGACTTCGAGACCCAGTACTTC
CASSWDFETQYF
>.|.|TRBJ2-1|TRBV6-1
TGTGCCAGCTCCATCGGGAGCACGAGGGTCGATGAGCAGTTCTTC
CASSIGSTRVDEQFF
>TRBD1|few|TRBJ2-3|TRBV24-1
TGTGCCACCAGTGATTCGGGACAGGGATACACAGATACGCAGTATTTT
CATSDSGQGYTDTQYF
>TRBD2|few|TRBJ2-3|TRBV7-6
TGTGCCAGCAGCTTAGCGCCCCCTTGGGCGGGAGTTACAGATACGCAGTATTTT
CASSLAPPWAGVTDTQYF